The 9 T cell receptor beta chains listed next were all sequenced from one sample in a study of blood T cell repertoires in COVID-19. This table comes from immunoSEQ multiplex PCR, and its TCRdb copy is limited to in-frame clones, with some not included. The table lists hundreds of thousands of clones, roughly 80% of them singletons. The sequenced sample consisted of peripheral blood. Receptors were obtained from a man at least 80 years old with acute or convalescent COVID-19.

The chain recombines TRBV27 with TRBJ2-2, with a weak D call TRBD2 (5 bases). The CDR3 has 16 residues. The germline V gene encodes CDR1 MNHEY and CDR2 SMNVEV (reference sequence). V was trimmed by 3 bases and J by 5 bases, leaving 16 bases between them. CDR3 sequence reads: CASSFDGGRRTGELFF. CDR3 sequence (DNA): TGTGCCAGCAGTTTCGACGGCGGCAGGAGGACCGGGGAGCTGTTTTTT.

This sequence joins TRBV12-3 or TRBV12-4 and TRBJ1-1; D gene ambiguous. The CDR3 runs to 12 residues. The V gene lost 1 base and the J gene lost 4 bases, with 4 bases spanning the gap. CDR3 residues: CASSLDSTEAFF. In DNA form, the CDR3 reads TGTGCCAGCAGTTTAGACAGCACTGAAGCTTTCTTT.

The V call is TRBV30, the J call TRBJ2-4, with D perhaps TRBD1 (7 bases). CDR3 length equals 17 residues. The ends were cut back, 1 base at V and 3 bases at J, with 19 bases in the middle. Germline CDR1 and CDR2: GTSNPN and SVGIG (reference sequence). In DNA, the CDR3 is TGTGCCTGGAGTGGGTGGAGGGGGCGTCTGGACAAAAACATTCAGTACTTC. It encodes CAWSGWRGRLDKNIQYF.

The DNA for the CDR3 is TGTGCCATCGGGCCGTTCAGCTCCTACAATGAGCAGTTCTTC. Its translation is CAIGPFSSYNEQFF. The chain links TRBV10-3 to TRBJ2-1; unclear D gene. Germline-derived CDR1 and CDR2 are ENHRY and SYGVKD. V dropped 8 bases and J dropped 0 bases, with 11 bases sitting between them. CDR3 length: 14 residues.

The chain links TRBV2 to TRBJ1-2, with 11 bases fitting TRBD1. J gave up 4 bases and V 4 bases, and 14 bases lay outside the gene matches. Germline CDR1 and CDR2: SNHLY and FYNNEI. CDR3 size: 18 residues. DNA of the CDR3: TGTGCCAGCAGTGTCCGGTCGGGACAGGGGGGTGTGGGCTATGGCTACACCTTC. Amino acid sequence: CASSVRSGQGGVGYGYTF.

The rearrangement uses TRBV5-1 and TRBJ1-6, with 7 nucleotides matching TRBD1. V gave up 4 bases and J gave up 7 bases; unmatched junction bases: 8. Germline CDR1 and CDR2: SGHRS and YFSETQ. This CDR3 contains 15 residues. CDR3 amino acids: CASSPMGQNNSPLHF. DNA of the CDR3: TGCGCCAGCAGCCCCATGGGACAGAACAATTCACCCCTCCACTTT.

The CDR3 protein is CASSSPPGGSYEQYF. The CDR3 nucleotides are TGTGCCAGCAGTTCCCCACCGGGGGGCTCCTACGAGCAGTACTTC. J is TRBJ2-7 and V is TRBV28, with 7 nucleotides matching TRBD2. Germline CDR1 reads MDHEN; CDR2 reads SYDVKM. The CDR3 contains 15 residues. Trimming at V came to 4 bases and at J to 0 bases, leaving 6 bases not matched to a gene.

V usage is TRBV28 and J usage is TRBJ2-7; the D is unclear. The length of the CDR3 is 13 residues. The germline V gene has CDR1 MDHEN and CDR2 SYDVKM. V was cut by 5 bases and J by 7 bases, with 15 bases left in between. The CDR3 reads CASSRNRVSEQYF. The DNA for the CDR3 is TGTGCCAGCAGTAGAAACAGAGTCTCGGAGCAGTACTTC.

About this clone: The same CDR3 can be traced to other DNA sequences in this sample. The chain carries TRBV5-1 and TRBJ1-2, with D possibly being TRBD1 (6 bases). The CDR3 runs to 13 residues. V lost 4 bases, J lost 1 base, and 8 bases lay in between. Looked up from germline, CDR1 is SGHRS and CDR2 is YFSETQ. The DNA for the CDR3 is TGCGCCAGCAGCCCGGACAGTAACTATGGCTACACCTTC. Translation: CASSPDSNYGYTF.